This entry concerns a single T cell receptor beta chain. Its cognate antigen is unknown. Clones were read by immunoSEQ multiplex PCR, and TCRdb kept only the in-frame ones, dropping some. The sample has around 65,000 clones, around 87% seen once. V was clipped by 5 bases and J by 8 bases; unmatched bases: 8. Germline V CDR1 and CDR2: SGHTA, FQGNSA. The CDR3 is made up of 14 amino acids. These data belong to a study of CD4 T cells in relation to SARS-CoV-2 and coronaviruses. Overall study findings and caveats: Samples before the pandemic and after infection were not matched within any donor. The cross-reactivity analysis covered only spike protein, not other viral proteins.

Unexposed donor CD4+ T cells date from about 2011-2019, before the COVID-19 pandemic. Source material: memory CD4+ T cells from PBMCs. This clonotype was obtained from a human donor in good health. The V and J genes are TRBV7-2 and TRBJ1-4; 7 nucleotides align to TRBD1. In DNA, the CDR3 is TGTGCCAGCAGCCCAACGAGGGGGCCAGAAAAACTGTTTTTT. The encoded protein is CASSPTRGPEKLFF.